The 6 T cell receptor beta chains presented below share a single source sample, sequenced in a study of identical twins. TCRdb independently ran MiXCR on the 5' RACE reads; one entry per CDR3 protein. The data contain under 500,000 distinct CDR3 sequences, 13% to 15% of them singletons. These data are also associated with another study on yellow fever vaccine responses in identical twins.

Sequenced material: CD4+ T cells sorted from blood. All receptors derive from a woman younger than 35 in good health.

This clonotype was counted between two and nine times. CDR3 protein: CASSPPSLQGLAGDGLYEQFF. CDR3 coding DNA: TGTGCCAGCAGCCCACCCTCCCTTCAGGGGTTAGCGGGAGATGGTTTATATGAGCAGTTCTTC. The chain uses TRBV6-2 or TRBV6-3 and TRBJ2-1, with 9 nucleotides matching TRBD2. With 6 bases clipped from V and 8 bases from J, the junction kept 29 bases outside the gene matches. CDR1 is MNHEY, CDR2 SVGEGT, per germline. This CDR3 comprises 21 residues.

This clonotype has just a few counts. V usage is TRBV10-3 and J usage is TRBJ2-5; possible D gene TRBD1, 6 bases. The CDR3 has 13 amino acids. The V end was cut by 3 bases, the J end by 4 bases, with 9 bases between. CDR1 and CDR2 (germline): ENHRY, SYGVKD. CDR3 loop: CAISETGLETQYF. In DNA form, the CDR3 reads TGTGCCATCAGTGAAACAGGGTTAGAGACCCAGTACTTC.

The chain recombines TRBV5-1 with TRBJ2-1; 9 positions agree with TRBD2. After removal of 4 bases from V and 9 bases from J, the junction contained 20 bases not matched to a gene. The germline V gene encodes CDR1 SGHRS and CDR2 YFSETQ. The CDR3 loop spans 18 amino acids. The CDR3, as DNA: TGCGCCAGCAGCGCCCGGGGGGCGGGGGGGCAGGAACCTTTTGAGCAGTTCTTC. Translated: CASSARGAGGQEPFEQFF. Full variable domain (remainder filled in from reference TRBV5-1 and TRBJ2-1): KAGVTQTPRYLIKTRGQQVTLSCSPISGHRSVSWYQQTPGQGLQFLFEYFSETQRNKGNFPGRFSGRQFSNSRSEMNVSTLELGDSALYLCASSARGAGGQEPFEQFFGPGTRLTVL.

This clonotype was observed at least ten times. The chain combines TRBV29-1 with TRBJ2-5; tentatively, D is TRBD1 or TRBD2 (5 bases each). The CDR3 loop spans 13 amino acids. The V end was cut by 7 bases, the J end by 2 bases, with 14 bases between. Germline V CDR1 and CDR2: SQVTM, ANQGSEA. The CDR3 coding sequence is TGCAGCGCGGGACGCTGGGATCAAGAGACCCAGTACTTC. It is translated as CSAGRWDQETQYF.

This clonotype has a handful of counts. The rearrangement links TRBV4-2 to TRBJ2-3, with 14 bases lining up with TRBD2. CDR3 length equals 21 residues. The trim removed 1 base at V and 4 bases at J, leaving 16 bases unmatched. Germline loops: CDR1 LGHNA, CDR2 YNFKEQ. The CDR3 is CASSQGPTPGLAGGKPDTQYF. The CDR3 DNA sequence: TGTGCCAGCAGCCAAGGCCCAACCCCCGGACTAGCGGGGGGTAAGCCAGATACGCAGTATTTT.

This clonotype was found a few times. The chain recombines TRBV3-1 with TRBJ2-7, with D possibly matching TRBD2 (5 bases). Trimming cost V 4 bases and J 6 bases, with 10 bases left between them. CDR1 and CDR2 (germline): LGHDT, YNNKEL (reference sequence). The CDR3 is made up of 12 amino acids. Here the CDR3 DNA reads TGTGCCAGCAGCCCTGTCCGGGGCGAGCAGTACTTC. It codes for CASSPVRGEQYF.